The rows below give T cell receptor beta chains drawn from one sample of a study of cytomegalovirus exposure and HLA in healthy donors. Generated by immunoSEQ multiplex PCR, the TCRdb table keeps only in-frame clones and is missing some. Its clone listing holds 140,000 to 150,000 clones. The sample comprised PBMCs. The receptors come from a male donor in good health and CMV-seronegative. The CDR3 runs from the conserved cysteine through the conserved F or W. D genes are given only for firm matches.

TGTGCCAGCAGCTTAACAGCCAGCTCCTACGAGCAGTACTTC CASSLTASSYEQYF TRBV7-2 . TRBJ2-7
TGCGCCAGCGCGACAGGTAACAATGAGCAGTTCTTC CASATGNNEQFF TRBV5-1 . TRBJ2-1
TGTGCCAGTTTCGGGATGAACACCGGGGAGCTGTTTTTT CASFGMNTGELFF TRBV19 . TRBJ2-2
TGCGCCAGCAGCCCTTCCGGGGGGGGAAACACCATATATTTT CASSPSGGGNTIYF TRBV4-3 . TRBJ1-3
TGTGCCAGCAGCTTGGCGAGGACAGGGAACGAAAAACTGTTTTTT CASSLARTGNEKLFF TRBV5-6 TRBD1 TRBJ1-4
TGTGCCAGCAGCTTAGCCCGGGGGAGCGGGCCCGGGGAGCTGTTTTTT CASSLARGSGPGELFF TRBV11-2 . TRBJ2-2
TGCGCCAGCGACCGGGACATGTTTTCACCCCTCCACTTT CASDRDMFSPLHF TRBV10-1 . TRBJ1-6
TGCAGTGGGGGGAGGAGCAATCAGCCCCAGCATTTT CSGGRSNQPQHF TRBV9 . TRBJ1-5
TGTGCCAGCAGTCGTGGGACAGGGGCCTACGAGCAGTACTTC CASSRGTGAYEQYF TRBV6-5 TRBD1 TRBJ2-7
TGTGCCAGCAGCCAGGGGATTGAAGCTTTCTTT CASSQGIEAFF TRBV7-6 . TRBJ1-1
TGTGCCAGCAGCGTGCCCGGCAGGGCCACCGGGGAGCTGTTTTTT CASSVPGRATGELFF TRBV2 . TRBJ2-2
TGCAGCTGTAAGACAGGAAGGAGCACTGAAGCTTTCTTT CSCKTGRSTEAFF TRBV29-1 . TRBJ1-1
TGTGCCAGCTCATCCGGGAGAGGCGGCTCCTACAATGAGCAGTTCTTC CASSSGRGGSYNEQFF TRBV18 . TRBJ2-1
TGTGCCAGCAGTCCACACACACCGGGACAGGGCAATTCACCCCTCCACTTT CASSPHTPGQGNSPLHF TRBV28 TRBD1 TRBJ1-6
TGTGCCAGCAGCCCAATTGACTGGGGCCCCGAGCAGTACTTC CASSPIDWGPEQYF TRBV6-1 . TRBJ2-7
TGTGCCAGCAGCCCCCTCGCGGGGGCTAAGGGGACCCAGTACTTC CASSPLAGAKGTQYF TRBV7-9 . TRBJ2-5
TGTGCCAGCAGTTTCACAGGTTCGAACACTGAAGCTTTCTTT CASSFTGSNTEAFF TRBV6-5 . TRBJ1-1
TGTGCCAGCAGCCGACTCCAAGGGGCAGGTGGCTACACCTTC CASSRLQGAGGYTF TRBV9 . TRBJ1-2
TGTGCCAGCTCACCAACACTATTCGGAGGGGACACTGAAGCTTTCTTT CASSPTLFGGDTEAFF TRBV18 . TRBJ1-1
TGTGCCAGCAGCCAAGTTAGTGGACAGGGGCCGCCTAATTCACCCCTCCACTTT CASSQVSGQGPPNSPLHF TRBV4-2 TRBD1 TRBJ1-6
TGTGCCAGCAGCTTAGATTCGGCAGGGGGGTTGGGAGAGACCCAGTACTTC CASSLDSAGGLGETQYF TRBV7-6 . TRBJ2-5
TGTGCCAGCACCCACCTCGGGGGGAGATCTGACGAGCAGTACTTC CASTHLGGRSDEQYF TRBV27 TRBD2 TRBJ2-7
TGTGCCAGCAGCAAGCGGACAGGGGGGAATGAAAAACTGTTTTTT CASSKRTGGNEKLFF TRBV7-6 TRBD1 TRBJ1-4
TGCGCCAGCAGTGCTAGCGGGGCCCAAGAGACCCAGTACTTC CASSASGAQETQYF TRBV5-1 TRBD2 TRBJ2-5
TGTGCCAGCAGCCAATTTAGGGGCTTAGCGGGAGTAGGTTACGAGCAGTACTTC CASSQFRGLAGVGYEQYF TRBV4-2 TRBD2 TRBJ2-7
TGTGCCAGCAGTGAAGGGAGTACACGACCAGATACGCAGTATTTT CASSEGSTRPDTQYF TRBV6-1 . TRBJ2-3
TGTGCCAGCAGCCCCCCCTCCCAGACAGGGTACACTGAAGCTTTCTTT CASSPPSQTGYTEAFF TRBV14 TRBD1 TRBJ1-1
TGTGCCAGCAGCTTGGGGCCAGAGGGATACAATGAGCAGTTCTTC CASSLGPEGYNEQFF TRBV5-4 . TRBJ2-1
TGTGCCAGCAGTGAGTCAAGAAGGGGAAATGAAAAACTGTTTTTT CASSESRRGNEKLFF TRBV6-1 . TRBJ1-4
TGTGCCAGCAGCTTAGCGGGGGGAAAAGGCTACACCTTC CASSLAGGKGYTF TRBV7-9 . TRBJ1-2
TGTGCCAGCAGTCGGGACAGGGTGACTACCGGGGAGCTGTTTTTT CASSRDRVTTGELFF TRBV6-1 TRBD1 TRBJ2-2
TGTGCCAGCAGCTTAGCGGGCGGGGATCACACTGAAGCTTTCTTT CASSLAGGDHTEAFF TRBV7-9 . TRBJ1-1
TGTGCCAGCAGGACCGGGACTAGCCCCACGGGGGAGCAGTACTTC CASRTGTSPTGEQYF TRBV28 TRBD2 TRBJ2-7
TGTGCCAGTAGTTCAACGCCTACAGGGCTGAGCTACACCTTC CASSSTPTGLSYTF TRBV19 . TRBJ1-2
TGTGCCAGCAGATCATCTCCCCTCTCCCGTAGCAACTACGAGCAGTACTTC CASRSSPLSRSNYEQYF TRBV28 . TRBJ2-7
TGTGCCAGCAGTTTACTGGGGGCACACTATGGCTACACCTTC CASSLLGAHYGYTF TRBV28 . TRBJ1-2
TGTGCCACCCAAGCGGGGGATGAAGATACGCAGTATTTT CATQAGDEDTQYF TRBV11-2 TRBD2 TRBJ2-3
TGTGCCAGCAGTTACTGGCGGGAGGGAAATAATGAGCAGTTCTTC CASSYWREGNNEQFF TRBV6-5 TRBD2 TRBJ2-1
TGTGCCAGTAAGGGGGGGCCGAACACCGGGGAGCTGTTTTTT CASKGGPNTGELFF TRBV19 . TRBJ2-2
TGCGCCAGCAGCCCGGGACAGCTGGACGAGCAGTACTTC CASSPGQLDEQYF TRBV5-1 TRBD1 TRBJ2-7
TGTGCCAGCTCACCCCCTCTTCCTGGGGGGGCCTACAATGAGCAGTTCTTC CASSPPLPGGAYNEQFF TRBV18 TRBD2 TRBJ2-1
TGTGCCAGCAAGTCCCTCGCGGGGTCTCCTGGCTACACCTTC CASKSLAGSPGYTF TRBV6-5 . TRBJ1-2
TGTGCCAGCAGAAAAGACAGGGTGGAGAGAGGCTACACCTTC CASRKDRVERGYTF TRBV19 TRBD1 TRBJ1-2
TGTGCCTGGAGTGTACGGGGGGGTTCCTACGAGCAGTACTTC CAWSVRGGSYEQYF TRBV30 TRBD2 TRBJ2-7
TGTGCCAGCAGTTACGGGACAGGGTTTGGGCAGCCCCAGCATTTT CASSYGTGFGQPQHF TRBV6-5 TRBD1 TRBJ1-5
TGTGCCAGCAGCCCCCAGGGTGGGGCTGAAGCTTTCTTT CASSPQGGAEAFF TRBV7-9 . TRBJ1-1
TGTGCCAGCAGCGTGACGGGATTAGAAGCTTTCTTT CASSVTGLEAFF TRBV5-5 . TRBJ1-1
TGTGCCAGTAGTATACGGGGGATGACCTACGAGCAGTACTTC CASSIRGMTYEQYF TRBV19 . TRBJ2-7
TGTGCCAGTAGTAATGGGGCAGGGCCCTACGAGCAGTACTTC CASSNGAGPYEQYF TRBV19 . TRBJ2-7
TGTGCCAGCAGCCAAGAACCTGGGGGGAACGGAAACACCATATATTTT CASSQEPGGNGNTIYF TRBV4-2 . TRBJ1-3
TGCAGCGTTGGCGGGACGAACACCGGGGAGCTGTTTTTT CSVGGTNTGELFF TRBV29-1 . TRBJ2-2
TGCGCCAGCAGCCTGTCCGGGACTAGCGGGAGCAATGAGCAGTTCTTC CASSLSGTSGSNEQFF TRBV5-1 TRBD2 TRBJ2-1